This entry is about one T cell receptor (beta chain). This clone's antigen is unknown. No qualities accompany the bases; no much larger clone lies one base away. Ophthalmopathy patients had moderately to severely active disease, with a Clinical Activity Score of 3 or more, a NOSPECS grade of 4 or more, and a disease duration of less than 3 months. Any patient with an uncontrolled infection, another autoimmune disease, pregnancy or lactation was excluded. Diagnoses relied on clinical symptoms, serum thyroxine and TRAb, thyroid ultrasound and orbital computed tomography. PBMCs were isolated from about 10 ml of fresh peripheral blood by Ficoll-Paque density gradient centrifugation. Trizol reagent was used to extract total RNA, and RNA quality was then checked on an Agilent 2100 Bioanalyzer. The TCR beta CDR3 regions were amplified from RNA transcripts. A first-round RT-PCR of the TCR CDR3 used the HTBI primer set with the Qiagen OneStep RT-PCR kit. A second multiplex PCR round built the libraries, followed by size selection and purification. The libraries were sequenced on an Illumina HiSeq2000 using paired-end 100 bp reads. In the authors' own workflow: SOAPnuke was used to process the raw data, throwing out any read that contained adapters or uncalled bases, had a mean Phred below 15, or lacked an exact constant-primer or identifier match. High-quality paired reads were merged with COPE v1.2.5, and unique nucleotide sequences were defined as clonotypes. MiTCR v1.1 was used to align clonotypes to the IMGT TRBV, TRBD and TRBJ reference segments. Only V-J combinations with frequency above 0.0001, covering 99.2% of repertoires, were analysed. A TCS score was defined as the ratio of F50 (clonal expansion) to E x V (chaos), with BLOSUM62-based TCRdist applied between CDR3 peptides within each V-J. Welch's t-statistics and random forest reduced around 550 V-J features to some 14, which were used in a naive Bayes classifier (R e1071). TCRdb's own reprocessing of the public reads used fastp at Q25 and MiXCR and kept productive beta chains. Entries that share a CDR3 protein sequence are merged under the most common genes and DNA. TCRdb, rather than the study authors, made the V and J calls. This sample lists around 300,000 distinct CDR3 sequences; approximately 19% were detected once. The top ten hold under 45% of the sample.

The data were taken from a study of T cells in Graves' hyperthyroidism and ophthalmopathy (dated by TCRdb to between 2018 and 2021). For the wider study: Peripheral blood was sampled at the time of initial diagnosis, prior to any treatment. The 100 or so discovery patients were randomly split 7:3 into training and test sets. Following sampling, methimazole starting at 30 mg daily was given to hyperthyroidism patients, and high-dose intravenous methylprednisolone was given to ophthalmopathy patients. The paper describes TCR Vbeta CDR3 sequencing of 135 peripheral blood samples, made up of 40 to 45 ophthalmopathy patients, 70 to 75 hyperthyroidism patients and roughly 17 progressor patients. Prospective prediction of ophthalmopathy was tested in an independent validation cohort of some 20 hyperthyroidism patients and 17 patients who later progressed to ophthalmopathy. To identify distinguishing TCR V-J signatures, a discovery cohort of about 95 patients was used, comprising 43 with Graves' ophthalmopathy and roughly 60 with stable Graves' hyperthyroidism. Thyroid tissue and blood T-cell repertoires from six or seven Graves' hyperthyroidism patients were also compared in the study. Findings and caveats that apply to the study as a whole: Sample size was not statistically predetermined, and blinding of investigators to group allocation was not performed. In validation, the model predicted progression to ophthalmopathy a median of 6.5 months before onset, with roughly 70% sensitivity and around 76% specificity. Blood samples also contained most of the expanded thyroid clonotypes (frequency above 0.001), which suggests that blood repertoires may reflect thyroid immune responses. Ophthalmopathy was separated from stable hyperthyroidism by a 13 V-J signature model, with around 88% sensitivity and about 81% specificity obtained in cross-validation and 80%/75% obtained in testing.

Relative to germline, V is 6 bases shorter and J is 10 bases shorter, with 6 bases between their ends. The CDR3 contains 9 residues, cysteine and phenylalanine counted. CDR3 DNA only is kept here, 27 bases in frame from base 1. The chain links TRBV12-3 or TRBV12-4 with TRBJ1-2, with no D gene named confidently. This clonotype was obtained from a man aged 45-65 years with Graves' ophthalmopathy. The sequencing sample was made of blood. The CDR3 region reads CASSPDYTF. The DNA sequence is TGTGCCAGCAGCCCCGACTACACCTTC.